The text below deals with one TCR beta chain. The antigen it binds to is not known. Base qualities are missing; no much larger clone stands one base away. Every donor was a healthy Caucasian. Three pairs of female monozygotic twins, all aged 18 to 29 years, were included in the twin cohort. Peripheral blood mononuclear cells were the source from which RNA for the TCR libraries was isolated. The CDR3, from cysteine to phenylalanine, totals 16 residues. The entry retains the CDR3 DNA only, 48 bases that are in frame from base 1. From a lookup of the germline V gene, CDR1 and CDR2 are SGHAT and FQNNGV. V trim: 0 bases; J trim: 5 bases; unmatched bases: 4. Receptor libraries were prepared by 5' RACE. Sequencer: Illumina HiSeq 2000. A universal primer binding site was introduced by template switching, and a unique molecular identifier was present in the final cDNA, enabling accurate counting of TCR cDNA molecules. First-strand cDNA for TCR alpha and beta chains was synthesized from specific primers in the conserved constant-segment region. To control for contamination, every cDNA library was double barcoded, receiving both a SMART-Mk sample barcode and Illumina barcodes. TruSeq adapter sequences along with Illumina sample barcodes were introduced in two successive PCR steps. Sequencing of the TCR alpha and beta cDNA libraries was done on the Illumina HiSeq platform using custom primers. On the study's bioinformatics: MiGEC was used to process raw reads and extract unique molecular identifiers, and MiXCR was used to find CDR3 positions. Recombination models were inferred per individual with the repgenHMM and IGoR tools using an EM algorithm. Shared clonotypes were analyzed with the tcR package in R, and sharing was normalized by the product of cloneset sizes. To study raw recombination without the effects of thymic and clonal selection, out-of-frame nonproductive sequences were analyzed. TCRdb cleaned the public reads at Q25 with fastp, built clones with MiXCR and kept in-frame beta chains. Each entry merges the rows of one CDR3 protein and shows their most common DNA and genes. These V and J calls derive from TCRdb rather than the authors' analysis. The sample yields 700,000 or so distinct CDR3 sequences; over 8.5% were counted once. The ten largest clonotypes hold 0.75% to 1% of the sample.

The sample comes from a study of identical twins (dated by TCRdb to the mid-2010s). Turning to the overall study: To test whether fetal clonotypes persist, the study used deep sequencing on TCR alpha and beta repertoires from monozygotic twins, unrelated adults of various ages, and cord blood. To rule out contamination, the twin experiments were replicated at different times with different library preparation protocols.

The full study reports these points: Abundant cord blood beta clonotypes carried fewer insertions; young adult naive repertoires showed a weaker similar trend, while memory repertoires showed none. Excess twin sharing in beta out-of-frame sequences was weaker because fewer shared sequences lowered the signal-to-noise ratio. Compared with coincidental sharing between unrelated individuals, an excess of low generation-probability sequences was observed among out-of-frame TCR alpha sequences shared between twins. Because the same donors could not be followed over many years, the conclusions depended on cross-sectional statistical analysis. Zero-insertion analyses could be partly confounded by invariant T cells such as MAIT and iNKT, although diverse VJ usage argued against such confounding for most clonotypes. In monozygotic twins, out-of-frame TCR alpha sharing was systematically underestimated by recombination models, although the models agreed with sharing between unrelated individuals.

These sequences were also reported in another study, on yellow fever vaccine responses in identical twins. As described in the second report: According to the authors, the vaccine-induced T cell response in identical twins seemed to be partly convergent and partly specific to each individual. In identical twins, the study followed T cell clones that responded to the vaccine with precision.

The source material was PBMCs. The receptor chain draws on TRBV11-2 and TRBJ2-5, and 12 junction bases match TRBD1. This sequence originates from a woman under 30 in good health. The CDR3 region has the sequence CASSLDGTGGRETQYF. Here is the DNA: TGTGCCAGCAGCTTAGATGGGACAGGGGGCAGGGAGACCCAGTACTTC.